Given below is one TCR beta chain in context. Antigen: not known. CDR3 size: 12 residues. Germline V gene lookup returns CDR1 DFQATT and CDR2 SNEGSKA (reference sequence). V was cut by 5 bases and J by 3 bases, with 9 bases left in between. Whoever was chosen for sequencing had shown CD8+CD57+ cell expansion by flow cytometry. The data stem from a study of CD8+CD57+ T cells in acquired aplastic anemia. Overall study: Yields of DNA that came from sorted CD4+ and CD8+ cells averaged roughly 3.3 ug.

Study-level results: Levels of CD8+ Simpson's diversity were not significantly distinct in patients versus controls.

The study profiled TCR beta VDJ and CDR3 using genomic DNA as template. TCRdb independently ran MiXCR on the reads; one entry per CDR3 protein. The sample has about 40,000 distinct CDR3 sequences, roughly 69% seen once. This chain uses TRBV20-1 with TRBJ2-3, with D perhaps being TRBD1 or TRBD2 (5 bases each). Sequences were obtained from sorted CD4+, CD8+, or CD8+CD57+ T cells (not recorded which) from PBMCs. This clonotype was obtained from a human donor with aplastic anemia. CDR3 loop: CSAGGRTDTQYF. In DNA, the CDR3 is TGCAGTGCTGGGGGAAGGACAGATACGCAGTATTTT.